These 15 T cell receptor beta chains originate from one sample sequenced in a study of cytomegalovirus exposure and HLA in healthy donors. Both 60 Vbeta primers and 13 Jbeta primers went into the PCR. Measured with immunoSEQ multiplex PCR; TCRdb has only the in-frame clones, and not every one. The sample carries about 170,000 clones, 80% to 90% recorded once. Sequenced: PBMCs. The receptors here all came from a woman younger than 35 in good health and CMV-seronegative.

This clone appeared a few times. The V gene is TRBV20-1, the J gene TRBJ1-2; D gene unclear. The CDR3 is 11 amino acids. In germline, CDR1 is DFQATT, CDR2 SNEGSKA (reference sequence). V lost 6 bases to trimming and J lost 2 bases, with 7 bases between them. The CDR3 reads CSAEGNYGYTF. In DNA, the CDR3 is TGCAGTGCGGAGGGAAACTATGGCTACACCTTC.

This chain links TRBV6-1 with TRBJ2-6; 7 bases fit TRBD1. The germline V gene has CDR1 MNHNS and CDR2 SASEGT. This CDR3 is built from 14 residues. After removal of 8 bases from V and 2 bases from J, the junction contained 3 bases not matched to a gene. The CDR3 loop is CASDRDPGANVLTF. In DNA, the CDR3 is TGTGCCAGCGACAGGGATCCTGGGGCCAACGTCCTGACTTTC.

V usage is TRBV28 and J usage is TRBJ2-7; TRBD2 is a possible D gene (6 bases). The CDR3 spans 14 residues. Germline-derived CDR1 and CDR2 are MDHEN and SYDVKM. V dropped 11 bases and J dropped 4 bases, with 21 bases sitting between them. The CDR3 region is CAHRPTLEGYEQYF. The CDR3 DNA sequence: TGTGCCCACAGACCAACACTGGAGGGGTACGAGCAGTACTTC. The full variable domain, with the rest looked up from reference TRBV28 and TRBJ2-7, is DVKVTQSSRYLVKRTGEKVFLECVQDMDHENMFWYRQDPGLGLRLIYFSYDVKMKEKGDIPEGYSVSREKKERFSLILESASTNQTSMYLCAHRPTLEGYEQYFGPGTRLTVT.

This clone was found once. CDR3 residues: CASSPRQGRKDEQYF. The CDR3 DNA reads TGCGCCAGCAGCCCAAGACAGGGACGGAAAGACGAGCAGTACTTC. The rearrangement joins TRBV5-1 to TRBJ2-7; 7 nucleotides match TRBD1. Germline CDR1 is SGHRS and CDR2 is YFSETQ. The CDR3 extends over 15 amino acids. After removal of 4 bases from V and 5 bases from J, the junction contained 12 bases not matched to a gene.

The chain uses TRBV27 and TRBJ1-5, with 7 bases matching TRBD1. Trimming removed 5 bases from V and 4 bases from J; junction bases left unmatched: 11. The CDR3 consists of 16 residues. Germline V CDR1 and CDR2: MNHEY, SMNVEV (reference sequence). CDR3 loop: CASSAAGTVPNQPQHF. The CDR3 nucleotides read TGTGCCAGCAGTGCCGCTGGGACAGTCCCTAATCAGCCCCAGCATTTT.

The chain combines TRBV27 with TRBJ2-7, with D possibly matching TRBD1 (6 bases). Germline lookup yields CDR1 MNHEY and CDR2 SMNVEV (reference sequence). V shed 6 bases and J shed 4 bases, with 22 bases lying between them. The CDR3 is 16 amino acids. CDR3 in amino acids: CASRTSGVPLLYEQYF. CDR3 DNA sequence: TGTGCCAGCAGAACCTCAGGGGTCCCGCTTTTATACGAGCAGTACTTC.

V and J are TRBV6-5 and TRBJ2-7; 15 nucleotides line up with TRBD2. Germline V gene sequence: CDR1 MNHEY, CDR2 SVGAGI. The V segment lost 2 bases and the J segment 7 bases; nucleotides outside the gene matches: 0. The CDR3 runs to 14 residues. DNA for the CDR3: TGTGCCAGCAGTTACGGACTAGCGGGAGGGGAGCAGTACTTC. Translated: CASSYGLAGGEQYF.

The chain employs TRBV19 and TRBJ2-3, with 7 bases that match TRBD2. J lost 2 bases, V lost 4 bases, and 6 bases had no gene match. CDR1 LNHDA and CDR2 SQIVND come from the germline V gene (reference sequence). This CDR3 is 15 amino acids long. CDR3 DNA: TGTGCCAGTAGTAGCGCTAGCGGCCACACAGATACGCAGTATTTT. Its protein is CASSSASGHTDTQYF. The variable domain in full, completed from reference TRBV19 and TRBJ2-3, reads DGGITQSPKYLFRKEGQNVTLSCEQNLNHDAMYWYRQDPGQGLRLIYYSQIVNDFQKGDIAEGYSVSREKKESFPLTVTSAQKNPTAFYLCASSSASGHTDTQYFGPGTRLTVL.

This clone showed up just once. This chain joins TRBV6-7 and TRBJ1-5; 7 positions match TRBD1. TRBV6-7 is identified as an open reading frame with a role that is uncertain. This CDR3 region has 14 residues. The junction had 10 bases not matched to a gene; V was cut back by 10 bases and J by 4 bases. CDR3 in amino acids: CANKTRGTNQPQHF. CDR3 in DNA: TGTGCCAACAAGACCAGGGGGACAAATCAGCCCCAGCATTTT.

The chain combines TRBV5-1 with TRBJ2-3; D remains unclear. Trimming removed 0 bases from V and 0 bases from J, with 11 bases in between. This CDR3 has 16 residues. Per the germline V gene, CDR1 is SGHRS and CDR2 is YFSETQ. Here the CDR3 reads CASSLGRGTSTDTQYF. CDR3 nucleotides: TGCGCCAGCAGCTTGGGGCGCGGAACGAGCACAGATACGCAGTATTTT. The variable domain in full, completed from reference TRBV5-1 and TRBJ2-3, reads KAGVTQTPRYLIKTRGQQVTLSCSPISGHRSVSWYQQTPGQGLQFLFEYFSETQRNKGNFPGRFSGRQFSNSRSEMNVSTLELGDSALYLCASSLGRGTSTDTQYFGPGTRLTVL.

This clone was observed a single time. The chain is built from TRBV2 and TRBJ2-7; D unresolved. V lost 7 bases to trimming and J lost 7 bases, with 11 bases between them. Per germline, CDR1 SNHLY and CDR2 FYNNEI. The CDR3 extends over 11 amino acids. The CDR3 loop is CASTDLGEQYF. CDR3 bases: TGTGCCAGCACTGACCTCGGGGAGCAGTACTTC.

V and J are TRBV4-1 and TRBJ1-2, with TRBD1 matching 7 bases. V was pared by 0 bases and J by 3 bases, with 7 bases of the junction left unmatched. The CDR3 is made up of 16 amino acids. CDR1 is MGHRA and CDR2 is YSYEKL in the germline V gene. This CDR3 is CASSQEGRGGYYGYTF. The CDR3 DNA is TGCGCCAGCAGCCAAGAGGGTAGAGGGGGCTACTATGGCTACACCTTC.

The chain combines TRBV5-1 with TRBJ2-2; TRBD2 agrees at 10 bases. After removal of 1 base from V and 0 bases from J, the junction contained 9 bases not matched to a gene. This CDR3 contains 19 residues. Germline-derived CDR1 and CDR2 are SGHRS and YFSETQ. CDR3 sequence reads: CASSLTVPSGSTNTGELFF. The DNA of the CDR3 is TGCGCCAGCAGCTTGACAGTACCTAGCGGGAGTACGAACACCGGGGAGCTGTTTTTT.

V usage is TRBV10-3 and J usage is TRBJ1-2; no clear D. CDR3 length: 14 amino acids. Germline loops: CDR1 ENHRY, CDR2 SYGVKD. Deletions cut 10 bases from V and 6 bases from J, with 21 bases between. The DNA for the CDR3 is TGTGCCAGCCGAAAGGGAGGTTGGGCCGATGGCTACACCTTC. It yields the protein CASRKGGWADGYTF.

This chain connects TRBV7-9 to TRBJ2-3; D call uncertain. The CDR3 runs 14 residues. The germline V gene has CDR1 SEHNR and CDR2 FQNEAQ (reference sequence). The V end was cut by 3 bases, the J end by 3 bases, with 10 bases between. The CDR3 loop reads CASSLALWTDTQYF. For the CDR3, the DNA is TGTGCCAGCAGCTTGGCCTTGTGGACAGATACGCAGTATTTT.